A single sample is the source of the 9 T cell receptor beta chains below, sequenced in a study of blood T cell repertoires in COVID-19 (TCRdb year 2020). Library construction relied on the immunoSEQ multiplex PCR assay. The table comes from immuneACCESS by way of TCRdb, which keeps in-frame sequences with V and J called. Part of the clones is missing from these tables; in studies checked, under half for an unresolved V gene and the rest for unknown reasons. The sample table holds about 140,000 clones, of which 65% to 90% were seen once. The ten largest clones represent about 2.9% of the sample. The sequencing sample was made of peripheral blood. The receptors shown here come from a man in his fifties or sixties with acute or convalescent COVID-19.

The rearrangement links TRBV13 to TRBJ1-2; perhaps TRBD1 as D (6 bases). The CDR3 spans 16 residues. Germline assignment: CDR1 PRHDT and CDR2 FYEKMQ (reference sequence). Trimming removed 5 bases from V and 2 bases from J, with 18 bases in between. This CDR3 reads CASSPLSGGANYGYTF. The CDR3 region has the DNA TGTGCCAGCAGCCCGCTTTCGGGGGGCGCCAACTATGGCTACACCTTC.

A word on this clone: Other DNA sequences in the same sample also yield this CDR3. CDR3 sequence reads: CASSLGLSTDTQYF. Written as DNA, the CDR3 is TGCGCCAGCAGCTTGGGACTATCCACAGATACGCAGTATTTT. The chain links TRBV5-1 to TRBJ2-3, with D perhaps matching TRBD2 (5 bases). V shed 0 bases and J shed 2 bases, with 7 bases lying between them. The germline CDR1 and CDR2 sequences are SGHRS and YFSETQ. The CDR3 spans 14 residues.

The CDR3 nucleotides read TGTGCCAGCAGTTACGAGGGATTGAACACTGAAGCTTTCTTT. Translating it yields CASSYEGLNTEAFF. The V gene is TRBV6-5, the J gene TRBJ1-1; D is ambiguous. The CDR3 sequence is 14 residues long. CDR1 is MNHEY and CDR2 is SVGAGI in the germline V gene. V was shortened by 2 bases and J by 0 bases, with 7 bases between the two germline ends.

CDR3 sequence: CASSFQGFPNYGYTF. As DNA, the CDR3 is TGTGCCAGCAGCTTTCAGGGATTCCCTAACTATGGCTACACCTTC. The V and J genes are TRBV6-5 and TRBJ1-2; D is possibly TRBD1 (5 bases). V gave up 6 bases and J gave up 0 bases, with 14 bases separating them. Germline V gene lookup returns CDR1 MNHEY and CDR2 SVGAGI. The CDR3 totals 15 residues.

CDR3 coding DNA: TGTGCCAGCAGCAACGGCGGGGGGAACCACGAGCAGTACTTC. Amino acids: CASSNGGGNHEQYF. The chain employs TRBV7-9 and TRBJ2-7, with TRBD2 matching over 8 bases. This CDR3 comprises 14 residues. The ends lost 5 bases at V and 5 bases at J; junction bases unmatched: 8. Germline V gene lookup returns CDR1 SEHNR and CDR2 FQNEAQ (reference sequence).

The genes are TRBV24-1 and TRBJ2-7, with 9 bases identical to TRBD1. The ends lost 4 bases at V and 3 bases at J; junction bases unmatched: 6. This CDR3 comprises 15 residues. Germline V gene data show CDR1 as KGHDR and CDR2 as SFDVKD. CDR3 region: CATSDSTGGIYEQYF. DNA of the CDR3: TGTGCCACCAGTGACTCGACAGGGGGAATCTACGAGCAGTACTTC.

The sample holds a few counts of this clone. The V call is TRBV27, the J call TRBJ2-6, with D possibly being TRBD2 (7 bases). The CDR3 covers 17 residues. Germline CDR1 is MNHEY and CDR2 is SMNVEV (reference sequence). Trimming stripped 4 bases from V and 0 bases from J, with 13 bases between. The CDR3 is CASSSAGAPSGANVLTF. The CDR3 DNA reads as TGTGCCAGCAGTTCCGCGGGGGCCCCCTCTGGGGCCAACGTCCTGACTTTC.

This chain joins TRBV4-1 and TRBJ2-3, with TRBD2 matching over 12 bases. Losses at the gene ends were 1 base for V and 0 bases for J; bases not matched to a gene: 14. CDR1 is MGHRA, CDR2 YSYEKL, per germline. The CDR3 extends over 21 amino acids. The CDR3, as DNA: TGCGCCAGCAGCCAAGTGCCTTTGGGGCTAGCGGGGGGGCAGAGCACAGATACGCAGTATTTT. It translates to CASSQVPLGLAGGQSTDTQYF.

This sequence joins TRBV19 and TRBJ2-7; 11 nucleotides align to TRBD2. V shed 5 bases and J 1 base; nucleotides not matched to a gene: 10. This CDR3 region has 17 residues. Germline V gene lookup returns CDR1 LNHDA and CDR2 SQIVND (reference sequence). The CDR3 DNA reads as TGTGCCAGTAGTGGGGGGTCGTTAGCGGGAGGGTCCTACGAGCAGTACTTC. Translating it yields CASSGGSLAGGSYEQYF. The whole variable domain, remainder taken from reference TRBV19 and TRBJ2-7, is DGGITQSPKYLFRKEGQNVTLSCEQNLNHDAMYWYRQDPGQGLRLIYYSQIVNDFQKGDIAEGYSVSREKKESFPLTVTSAQKNPTAFYLCASSGGSLAGGSYEQYFGPGTRLTVT.